What follows is one T cell receptor beta chain and its context. This sample is drawn from a study of blood T cell repertoires in COVID-19. Germline CDR1 and CDR2: SGHTA and FQGNSA. The CDR3 loop spans 17 amino acids. J gave up 8 bases and V 3 bases, and 7 bases lay outside the gene matches. Libraries were prepared by immunoSEQ multiplex PCR; TCRdb keeps only in-frame clonotypes and omits some of them. The sample has about 170,000 clones, more than 85% seen once. This TCR was sampled from a woman aged 80 or over in a cohort sampled during active or convalescent COVID-19. V gene TRBV7-2 combines with J gene TRBJ2-1, with 16 bases lining up with TRBD2. Sample: peripheral blood. The CDR3 bases are TGTGCCAGCAGCTTGATGGGGACTAGCGGGAGGGCGCATGAGCAGTTCTTC. As protein: CASSLMGTSGRAHEQFF. Complete variable domain (other parts from reference TRBV7-2 and TRBJ2-1): GAGVSQSPSNKVTEKGKDVELRCDPISGHTALYWYRQSLGQGLEFLIYFQGNSAPDKSGLPSDRFSAERTGGSVSTLTIQRTQQEDSAVYLCASSLMGTSGRAHEQFFGPGTRLTVL.